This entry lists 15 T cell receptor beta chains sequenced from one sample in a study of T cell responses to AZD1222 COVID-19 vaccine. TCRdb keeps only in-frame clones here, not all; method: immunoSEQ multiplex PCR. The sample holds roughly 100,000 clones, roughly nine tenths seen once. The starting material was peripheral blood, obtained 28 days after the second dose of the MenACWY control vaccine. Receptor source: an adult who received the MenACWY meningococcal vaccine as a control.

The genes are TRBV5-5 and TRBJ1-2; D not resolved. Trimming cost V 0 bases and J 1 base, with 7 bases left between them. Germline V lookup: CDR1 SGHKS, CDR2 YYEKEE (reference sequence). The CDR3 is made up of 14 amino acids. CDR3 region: CASSLAGFNYGYTF. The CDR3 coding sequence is TGTGCCAGCAGCTTGGCCGGCTTTAACTATGGCTACACCTTC. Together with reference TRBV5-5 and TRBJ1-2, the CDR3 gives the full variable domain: DAGVTQSPTHLIKTRGQQVTLRCSPISGHKSVSWYQQVLGQGPQFIFQYYEKEERGRGNFPDRFSARQFPNYSSELNVNALLLGDSALYLCASSLAGFNYGYTFGSGTRLTVV.

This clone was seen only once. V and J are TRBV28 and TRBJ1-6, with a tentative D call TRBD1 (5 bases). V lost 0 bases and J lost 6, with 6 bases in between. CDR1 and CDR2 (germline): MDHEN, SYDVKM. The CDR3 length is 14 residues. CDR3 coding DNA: TGTGCCAGCAGTTTATGGAGGGGTAATTCACCCCTCCACTTT. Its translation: CASSLWRGNSPLHF.

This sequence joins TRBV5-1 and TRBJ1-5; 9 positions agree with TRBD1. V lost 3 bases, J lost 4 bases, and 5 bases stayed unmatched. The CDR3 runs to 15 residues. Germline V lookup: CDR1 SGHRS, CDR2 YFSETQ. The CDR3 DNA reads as TGCGCCAGCAGCTCGGACGGACAGGGGAATCAGCCCCAGCATTTT. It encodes CASSSDGQGNQPQHF.

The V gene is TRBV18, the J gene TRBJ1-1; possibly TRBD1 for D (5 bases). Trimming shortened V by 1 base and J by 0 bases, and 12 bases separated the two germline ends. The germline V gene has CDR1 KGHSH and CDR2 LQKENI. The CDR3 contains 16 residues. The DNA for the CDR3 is TGTGCCAGCTCACCACTGACAGCTAAAATGAACACTGAAGCTTTCTTT. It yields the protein CASSPLTAKMNTEAFF.

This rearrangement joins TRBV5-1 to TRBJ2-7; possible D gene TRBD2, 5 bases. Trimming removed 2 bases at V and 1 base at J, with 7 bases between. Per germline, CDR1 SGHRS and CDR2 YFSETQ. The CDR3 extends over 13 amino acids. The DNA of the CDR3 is TGCGCCAGCAGCTTCGGGAATTCCTACGAGCAGTACTTC. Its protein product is CASSFGNSYEQYF. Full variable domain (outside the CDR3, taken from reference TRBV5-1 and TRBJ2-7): KAGVTQTPRYLIKTRGQQVTLSCSPISGHRSVSWYQQTPGQGLQFLFEYFSETQRNKGNFPGRFSGRQFSNSRSEMNVSTLELGDSALYLCASSFGNSYEQYFGPGTRLTVT.

CDR3 protein: CASSADSLTYEQYF. The CDR3 DNA reads TGTGCCAGCTCAGCGGACTCTTTGACCTACGAGCAGTACTTC. The rearrangement joins TRBV18 to TRBJ2-7; tentative D call: TRBD2 (5 bases). This CDR3 is 14 amino acids long. V lost 5 bases and J 2 bases, leaving 13 bases between the germline ends. The V gene's germline CDR1 is KGHSH and CDR2 LQKENI.

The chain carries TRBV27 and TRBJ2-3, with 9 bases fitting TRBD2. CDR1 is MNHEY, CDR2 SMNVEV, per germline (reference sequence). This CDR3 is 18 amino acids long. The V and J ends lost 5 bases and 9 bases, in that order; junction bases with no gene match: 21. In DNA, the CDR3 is TGTGCCAGCAGTCCCTTGCGGGGGGAGGGACTAGCACAGGGGACGCAGTATTTT. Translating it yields CASSPLRGEGLAQGTQYF.

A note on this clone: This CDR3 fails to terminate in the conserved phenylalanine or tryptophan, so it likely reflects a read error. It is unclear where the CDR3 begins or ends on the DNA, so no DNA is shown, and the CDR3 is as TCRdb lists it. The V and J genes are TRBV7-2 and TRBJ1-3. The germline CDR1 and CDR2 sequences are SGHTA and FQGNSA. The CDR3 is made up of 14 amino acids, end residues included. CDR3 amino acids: CASSSDPASSRREI.

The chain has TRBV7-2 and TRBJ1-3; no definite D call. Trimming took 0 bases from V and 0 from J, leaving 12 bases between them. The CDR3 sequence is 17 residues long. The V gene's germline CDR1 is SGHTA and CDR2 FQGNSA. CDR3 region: CASSLAWAGNSGNTIYF. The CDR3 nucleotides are TGTGCCAGCAGCTTAGCGTGGGCAGGCAACTCTGGAAACACCATATATTTT.

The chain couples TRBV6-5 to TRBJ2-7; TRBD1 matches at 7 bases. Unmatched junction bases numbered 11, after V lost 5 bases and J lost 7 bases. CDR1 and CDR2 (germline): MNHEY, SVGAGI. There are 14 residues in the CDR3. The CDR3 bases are TGTGCCAGCAGTCCAGGACAGGTCCGTGGGGAGCAGTACTTC. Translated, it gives CASSPGQVRGEQYF.

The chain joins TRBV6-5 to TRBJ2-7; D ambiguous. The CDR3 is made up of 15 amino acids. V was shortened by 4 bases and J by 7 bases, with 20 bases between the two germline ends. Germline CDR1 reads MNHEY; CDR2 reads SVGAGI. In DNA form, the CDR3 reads TGTGCCAGCAGTTCTGGCCACTGGACCCTCTCGGAGCAGTACTTC. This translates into CASSSGHWTLSEQYF.

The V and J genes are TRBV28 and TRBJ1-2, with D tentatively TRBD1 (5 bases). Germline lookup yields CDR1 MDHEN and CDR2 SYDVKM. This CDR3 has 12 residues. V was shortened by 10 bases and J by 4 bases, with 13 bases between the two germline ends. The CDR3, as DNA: TGTGCCACCTCGGGGGGGGGCTATGGCTACACCTTC. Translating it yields CATSGGGYGYTF.

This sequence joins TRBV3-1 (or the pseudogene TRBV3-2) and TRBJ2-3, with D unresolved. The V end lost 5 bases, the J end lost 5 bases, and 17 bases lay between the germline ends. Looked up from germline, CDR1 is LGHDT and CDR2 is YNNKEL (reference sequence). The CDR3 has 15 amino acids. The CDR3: CASSTLPGPLDTQYF. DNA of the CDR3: TGTGCCAGCAGCACACTCCCGGGCCCACTAGATACGCAGTATTTT.

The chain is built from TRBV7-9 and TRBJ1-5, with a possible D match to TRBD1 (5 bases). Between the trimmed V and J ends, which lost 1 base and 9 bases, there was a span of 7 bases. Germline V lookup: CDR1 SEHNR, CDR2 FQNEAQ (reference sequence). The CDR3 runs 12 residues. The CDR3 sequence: CASSLGQLPQHF. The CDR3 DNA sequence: TGTGCCAGCAGCTTAGGACAGTTGCCCCAGCATTTT.

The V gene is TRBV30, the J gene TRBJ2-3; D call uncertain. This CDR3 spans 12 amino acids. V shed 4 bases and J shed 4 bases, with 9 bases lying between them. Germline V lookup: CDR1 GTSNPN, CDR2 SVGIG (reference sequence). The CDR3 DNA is TGTGCCTGGAAAGTACTGGCAGATACGCAGTATTTT. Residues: CAWKVLADTQYF.